The clone carrying this T cell receptor (beta chain) was counted once. Original processing methods: Amplification from reference gene primers served as the basis for estimated nucleated cell counts. Libraries were prepared by immunoSEQ multiplex PCR; TCRdb keeps only in-frame clonotypes and omits some of them. That table is the source of V, J and clone size, and D and trimming were worked out from the DNA. This sample has over 95,000 clones, with 80% to 90% found just once. This CDR3 has 15 residues. V was cut by 7 bases and J by 3 bases, with 16 bases left in between. CDR1 is ENHRY, CDR2 SYGVKD, per germline. The sample comes from a study of blood T cell repertoires in COVID-19.

The TCR was taken from a human donor with acute or convalescent COVID-19. The donor label of this sample is uncertain. The material sequenced was peripheral blood. V is TRBV10-3 and J is TRBJ1-5; weak D call: TRBD1 (5 bases). The CDR3 DNA reads as TGTGCCATCAAATCGGGGGGGGATTTCAATCAGCCCCAGCATTTT. It yields the protein CAIKSGGDFNQPQHF.